This TCR beta chain was sequenced during a study of tumor-infiltrating lymphocytes in primary liver carcinoma. Across the whole study: All patients had surgically resected primary liver carcinoma. The patients, men and women alike, were aged 30 to 69 years.

The researchers obtained blood RNA from unsorted whole blood and also extracted germline DNA. The V end was cut by 7 bases, the J end by 10 bases, with 13 bases between. This CDR3 spans 11 amino acids. Germline CDR1 MGHDK, CDR2 SYGVNS. This clonotype was counted only a few times. TCR beta cDNA came from roughly 0.45 ug total RNA, primed with a constant-region primer. Modified slightly, ARM-PCR produced TCR beta libraries over three nested multiplex PCR rounds. Two initial PCR rounds of roughly 10 cycles each paired TRBV1-TRBV30 forward primers with a C-beta reverse primer. TCRdb analysed the multiplex PCR reads with MiXCR anew, one entry per CDR3 protein. The sample comprises a few hundred thousand distinct CDR3 sequences, around 50% of which are singletons, and 15% to 20% rests with the top ten.

The TCR comes from a woman in her 30s with primary liver carcinoma and hepatitis B virus infection. The genes are TRBV25-1 and TRBJ1-1, with D maybe TRBD1 (6 bases). Sequencing used peripheral blood. The CDR3 loop reads CASIGGAAAFF. DNA of the CDR3: TGTGCCAGCATAGGGGGGGCAGCAGCTTTCTTT.